Shown below are 26 T cell receptor beta chains from a single sample sequenced in a study of technical replicates of blood from a few donors. TCRdb's copy holds only in-frame clones and misses some; the assay was immunoSEQ multiplex PCR. The sample records roughly 68,000 clones, around 84% being singletons. Sequencing was done on a sample of PBMCs. These receptors all stem from a human donor in good health. Some clones in this sample may be carry-over from other donors' samples.

This clone was counted a single time. The chain couples TRBV5-1 to TRBJ2-7; D uncertain. CDR3 length: 14 residues. The germline V gene encodes CDR1 SGHRS and CDR2 YFSETQ. The germline V and J ends were trimmed by 0 bases and 0 bases, with 7 bases remaining between them. The CDR3: CASSLEQFSYEQYF. In DNA, the CDR3 is TGCGCCAGCAGCTTGGAACAGTTCTCCTACGAGCAGTACTTC.

The J gene is TRBJ2-7, the V gene TRBV4-3; 10 bases map to TRBD2. The CDR3 length is 16 residues. CDR1 LGHNA and CDR2 YSLEER come from the germline V gene. Germline trimming cut 0 bases from V and 6 bases from J; bases unmatched to any gene: 8. CDR3 residues: CASSQDRAGGPIEQYF. The CDR3 region has the DNA TGCGCCAGCAGCCAAGATAGAGCGGGAGGGCCGATCGAGCAGTACTTC.

The V call is TRBV11-2, the J call TRBJ1-1; unclear D gene. The CDR3 totals 14 residues. V was shortened by 5 bases and J by 0 bases, with 10 bases between the two germline ends. CDR1 is SGHAT and CDR2 is FQNNGV in the germline V gene. CDR3 sequence reads: CASSLGQLNTEAFF. For the CDR3, the DNA is TGTGCCAGCAGCCTGGGCCAGCTGAACACTGAAGCTTTCTTT.

The chain links TRBV28 to TRBJ1-4; tentatively, D is TRBD1 (5 bases). Trimming stripped 6 bases from V and 8 bases from J, with 22 bases between. Germline V lookup: CDR1 MDHEN, CDR2 SYDVKM. The CDR3 spans 16 residues. The CDR3 here is CASSLGVGGFNEKLFF. The CDR3 region has the DNA TGTGCCAGCAGCCTGGGGGTGGGGGGTTTTAACGAAAAACTGTTTTTT.

The CDR3 bases are TGTGCCAGCAGGGGGACAGCAAACACCGGGGAGCTGTTTTTT. Protein: CASRGTANTGELFF. This rearrangement joins TRBV6-6 to TRBJ2-2; the match to TRBD1 covers 7 bases. From germline, CDR1 is MNHNY and CDR2 SVGAGI (reference sequence). The CDR3 is 14 residues long. With 6 bases clipped from V and 2 bases from J, the junction kept 3 bases outside the gene matches.

This chain joins TRBV7-3 and TRBJ2-1; no clear D gene. The germline V and J ends were trimmed by 4 bases and 8 bases, with 12 bases remaining between them. The CDR3 sequence is 13 residues long. CDR1 is SGHTA and CDR2 is FQGTGA in the germline V gene. The CDR3, as DNA: TGTGCCAGCAGCTCCTCTCGGTTGGATGAGCAGTTCTTC. Protein sequence: CASSSSRLDEQFF.

This clone was seen more than once but under ten times. V is TRBV13 and J is TRBJ2-3; 10 positions match TRBD2. From germline, CDR1 is PRHDT and CDR2 FYEKMQ (reference sequence). The CDR3 extends over 18 amino acids. Losses at the gene ends were 2 bases for V and 5 bases for J; bases not matched to a gene: 13. DNA of the CDR3: TGTGCCAGCAGCTTAAGAAGCGGGAGGGCCGGTAGTAGAGATACGCAGTATTTT. Translated, it gives CASSLRSGRAGSRDTQYF.

This chain links TRBV11-2 with TRBJ2-5; TRBD2 matches at 11 bases. The CDR3 spans 14 residues. CDR1 SGHAT and CDR2 FQNNGV come from the germline V gene. With 4 bases clipped from V and 4 bases from J, the junction kept 2 bases outside the gene matches. This CDR3 is CASSYGTSGETQYF. As DNA, the CDR3 is TGTGCCAGCAGCTATGGGACTAGCGGAGAGACCCAGTACTTC.

The gene calls are TRBV6-5 and TRBJ2-1; a possible D gene is TRBD2 (5 bases). CDR3 size: 14 residues. Per the germline V gene, CDR1 is MNHEY and CDR2 is SVGAGI. V was clipped by 0 bases and J by 7 bases, with 10 bases between them. The CDR3 sequence is CASSYSAGSNEQFF. As DNA, the CDR3 is TGTGCCAGCAGTTACTCCGCGGGTTCTAATGAGCAGTTCTTC.

This sequence joins TRBV5-8 and TRBJ2-3; D call uncertain. With 0 bases removed from V and 3 bases from J, the gap between germline ends came to 8 bases. This CDR3 spans 14 amino acids. CDR1 and CDR2 (germline): SGHTS, YDEGEE. Here the CDR3 reads CASSLGQRTDTQYF. CDR3 nucleotide sequence: TGTGCCAGCAGCTTGGGGCAGAGGACAGATACGCAGTATTTT.

In this sample, this clone turned up once. The gene calls are TRBV7-2 and TRBJ2-7; 9 bases match TRBD2. The CDR3 has 16 residues. The junction had 10 bases not matched to a gene; V was cut back by 1 base and J by 6 bases. Germline-derived CDR1 and CDR2 are SGHTA and FQGNSA. CDR3 bases: TGTGCCAGCAGCTTAGGATTGGGGACTAGCCCTCTCGAGCAGTACTTC. Protein sequence: CASSLGLGTSPLEQYF.

This rearrangement joins TRBV7-9 to TRBJ2-7; 11 bases are a match to TRBD2. The CDR3 sequence is 15 residues long. V shed 5 bases and J 2 bases; nucleotides not matched to a gene: 5. The germline CDR1 and CDR2 sequences are SEHNR and FQNEAQ (reference sequence). The CDR3 nucleotides read TGTGCCAGCAGCCTACGACTAGCGGGACCCTACGAGCAGTACTTC. Translating gives CASSLRLAGPYEQYF.

This chain uses TRBV5-4 with TRBJ2-5; the match to TRBD2 covers 10 bases. Germline CDR1 SGHNT, CDR2 YYREEE (reference sequence). V was clipped by 4 bases and J by 4 bases; unmatched bases: 10. This CDR3 spans 16 amino acids. The CDR3 sequence: CASSPGGSGRSETQYF. CDR3 nucleotide sequence: TGTGCCAGCAGCCCAGGGGGTAGCGGGAGGTCAGAGACCCAGTACTTC.

About this clone: The sample holds other DNA sequences that translate to the same CDR3. This chain joins TRBV7-2 and TRBJ1-5; D remains unclear. The CDR3 has 12 amino acids. Trimming took 5 bases from V and 6 from J, leaving 8 bases between them. Looked up from germline, CDR1 is SGHTA and CDR2 is FQGNSA. The CDR3, as DNA: TGTGCCAGCAGCCCCCGGGGTCAGCCCCAGCATTTT. Translated: CASSPRGQPQHF. The variable domain in full, with the rest retrieved from reference TRBV7-2 and TRBJ1-5, is GAGVSQSPSNKVTEKGKDVELRCDPISGHTALYWYRQSLGQGLEFLIYFQGNSAPDKSGLPSDRFSAERTGGSVSTLTIQRTQQEDSAVYLCASSPRGQPQHFGDGTRLSIL.

V usage is TRBV18 and J usage is TRBJ1-4; tentatively, D is TRBD1 (6 bases). The ends were cut back, 6 bases at V and 8 bases at J, with 16 bases in the middle. CDR1 KGHSH and CDR2 LQKENI come from the germline V gene. The CDR3 extends over 14 amino acids. CDR3 sequence reads: CASSPGHTGEKLFF. CDR3 coding DNA: TGTGCCAGCTCGCCGGGACATACAGGGGAAAAACTGTTTTTT.

V is TRBV9 and J is TRBJ1-5; D unresolved. CDR3 length equals 15 residues. The germline gives CDR1 SGDLS, CDR2 YYNGEE. The germline V and J ends were trimmed by 0 bases and 6 bases, with 13 bases remaining between them. CDR3 nucleotides: TGTGCCAGCAGCGTAGACGGGTTTAGCGGTCAGCCCCAGCATTTT. Translated, it gives CASSVDGFSGQPQHF. The full variable domain, in which reference TRBV9 and TRBJ1-5 provide the parts outside the CDR3, is DSGVTQTPKHLITATGQRVTLRCSPRSGDLSVYWYQQSLDQGLQFLIQYYNGEERAKGNILERFSAQQFPDLHSELNLSSLELGDSALYFCASSVDGFSGQPQHFGDGTRLSIL.

The chain uses TRBV5-1 and TRBJ2-2; 8 bases match TRBD1. The CDR3 has 16 amino acids. The ends lost 4 bases at V and 2 bases at J; junction bases unmatched: 7. Germline V gene data show CDR1 as SGHRS and CDR2 as YFSETQ. The CDR3 reads CASSIVRGRNTGELFF. CDR3 in DNA: TGCGCCAGCAGCATCGTCAGGGGGCGAAACACCGGGGAGCTGTTTTTT.

In its sample, this clone was seen once. The V and J genes are TRBV19 and TRBJ2-3; D is possibly TRBD2 (6 bases). The CDR3 runs to 14 residues. Between the trimmed V and J ends, which lost 3 bases and 6 bases, there was a span of 13 bases. CDR1 LNHDA and CDR2 SQIVND come from the germline V gene (reference sequence). CDR3 region: CASSIGGAGDTQYF. The CDR3 DNA sequence: TGTGCCAGTAGTATCGGAGGGGCCGGGGATACGCAGTATTTT.

The rearrangement joins TRBV14 to TRBJ2-1; 7 positions match TRBD1. V gave up 4 bases and J gave up 8 bases; unmatched junction bases: 11. Germline CDR1 is SGHDN and CDR2 is FVKESK. The CDR3 extends over 15 amino acids. CDR3 coding DNA: TGTGCCAGCAGCCGAGGGACAGTCTTGAGGGATGAGCAGTTCTTC. Residues: CASSRGTVLRDEQFF.

The V gene is TRBV25-1, the J gene TRBJ2-2; tentative D call: TRBD1 (5 bases). V lost 7 bases to trimming and J lost 1 base, with 10 bases between them. The length of the CDR3 is 14 residues. Germline CDR1 MGHDK, CDR2 SYGVNS. CDR3: CASTGQVNTGELFF. The DNA for the CDR3 is TGTGCCAGCACAGGGCAGGTGAACACCGGGGAGCTGTTTTTT.

V usage is TRBV30 and J usage is TRBJ2-1; the match to TRBD1 covers 10 bases. This CDR3 is 15 amino acids long. In germline, CDR1 is GTSNPN, CDR2 SVGIG (reference sequence). Trimming cost V 2 bases and J 4 bases; bases outside gene matches: 5. In DNA, the CDR3 is TGTGCCTGGAGTCTGGGACAGGGGATTTACAATGAGCAGTTCTTC. Translation gives CAWSLGQGIYNEQFF.

V gene TRBV7-9 combines with J gene TRBJ2-2; TRBD1 agrees at 9 bases. V lost 5 bases to trimming and J lost 4 bases; unmatched junction nucleotides: 5. Germline lookup yields CDR1 SEHNR and CDR2 FQNEAQ (reference sequence). There are 15 residues in the CDR3. The CDR3 is CASSRDREATGELFF. The CDR3 bases are TGTGCCAGCAGCCGGGACAGGGAAGCCACCGGGGAGCTGTTTTTT.

This clone was recorded a few times. This rearrangement joins TRBV7-8 to TRBJ2-7; 12 bases agree with TRBD1. CDR1 is SGHVS, CDR2 FQNEAQ, per germline. V lost 5 bases, J lost 6 bases, and 5 bases stayed unmatched. CDR3 size: 14 residues. As DNA, the CDR3 is TGTGCCAGCAGCATCGGGACAGGGGGCTTCGAGCAGTACTTC. Protein: CASSIGTGGFEQYF.

V is TRBV6-4 and J is TRBJ1-6; a weak D match, TRBD1 (5 bases). V was trimmed by 6 bases and J by 5 bases, leaving 8 bases between them. The germline CDR1 and CDR2 sequences are MRHNA and SNTAGT. The CDR3 extends over 13 amino acids. The CDR3 reads CASRTDHNSPLHF. The DNA for the CDR3 is TGTGCCAGCAGGACAGACCATAATTCACCCCTCCACTTT.

V gene TRBV7-3 combines with J gene TRBJ2-1; tentatively, D is TRBD2 (5 bases). Deletions cut 4 bases from V and 5 bases from J, with 15 bases between. Germline CDR1 and CDR2: SGHTA and FQGTGA. The CDR3 totals 15 residues. CDR3 in DNA: TGTGCCAGCAGCTCCCCGGGGTTAAATCACAATGAGCAGTTCTTC. This encodes CASSSPGLNHNEQFF.

This clone was seen more than once but under ten times. Here the CDR3 DNA reads TGTGCCAGCAGCCCATCGCGGGGGCTGGAGGGTGGCTACACCTTC. Encoded protein: CASSPSRGLEGGYTF. The rearrangement joins TRBV7-9 to TRBJ1-2; maybe TRBD1 (6 bases). The germline V and J ends were trimmed by 5 bases and 7 bases, with 20 bases remaining between them. The CDR3 sequence is 15 residues long. Germline V gene lookup returns CDR1 SEHNR and CDR2 FQNEAQ (reference sequence).